A selection of T cell receptor beta chains follows, all from one sample in a study of cytomegalovirus exposure and HLA in healthy donors. Profiled with immunoSEQ multiplex PCR; TCRdb holds only in-frame clones, not every one. The sample lists approximately 65,000 clones, roughly two thirds occurring once. The sequencing input was PBMCs. The source of these receptors is a man aged 35 to 55 in good health and CMV-seropositive. CDR3s include the opening cysteine and the closing phenylalanine or tryptophan. A D gene is named only where the DNA matches it firmly. Expanded clones are given a class, and other clones once, few, many or no size at all.

V gene	D gene	clone size	J gene	CDR3 DNA	CDR3 protein
TRBV13	.	.	TRBJ2-3	TGTGCCAGCAGCTTTAGCGGAGGGGCAGATACGCAGTATTTT	CASSFSGGADTQYF
TRBV15	TRBD2	few	TRBJ2-7	TGTGCCACCAGCTTGGGACTAGCGGGGACCTACGAGCAGTACTTC	CATSLGLAGTYEQYF
TRBV5-4	TRBD2	.	TRBJ2-1	TGTGCCAGCAGCTTGGATGCGACTAGCGCCGTTGAGCAGTTCTTC	CASSLDATSAVEQFF
TRBV6-6	TRBD2	once	TRBJ2-2	TGTGCCAGCAGTCCGACCGGGACTAGCAGCACCGGGGAGCTGTTTTTT	CASSPTGTSSTGELFF
TRBV7-9	.	.	TRBJ2-1	TGTGCCAGCTTGGGTCTGGAGGATGAGCAGTTCTTC	CASLGLEDEQFF
TRBV6-1	.	.	TRBJ2-7	TGTGCCAGCAGCCCCCAGGGGTCGGGCTACGAGCAGTACTTC	CASSPQGSGYEQYF
TRBV19	.	.	TRBJ2-2	TGTGCCACTTCCCGGGTGAACACCGGGGAGCTGTTTTTT	CATSRVNTGELFF
TRBV11-2	TRBD1	.	TRBJ2-1	TGTGCCAGCAGCACGGGACAGGGGGAGTTCTTC	CASSTGQGEFF
TRBV7-2	TRBD1	.	TRBJ2-2	TGTGCCAGCAGCCAAACAGGGGTCCAGAACACCGGGGAGCTGTTTTTT	CASSQTGVQNTGELFF
TRBV6-1	TRBD1	.	TRBJ1-1	TGTGCCAGTTGGGAGAGGGGGCTGGGCACTGAAGCTTTCTTT	CASWERGLGTEAFF
TRBV7-2	TRBD1	once	TRBJ2-4	TGTGCCAGCAGCCACGGACAGGGGGGGGACATTCAGTACTTC	CASSHGQGGDIQYF
TRBV23-1	.	.	TRBJ1-3	TGCGCCAGCAGTCAACAGGCTGGAAACACCATATATTTT	CASSQQAGNTIYF
TRBV7-6	.	.	TRBJ2-5	TGTGCCAGCAGCCAGGTTGATCAAGAGACCCAGTACTTC	CASSQVDQETQYF
TRBV30	TRBD2	.	TRBJ2-5	TGTGCCTGGAGTGCCCTAAGTGCGGGAGGCGGGGAGACCCAGTACTTC	CAWSALSAGGGETQYF
TRBV5-1	TRBD2	.	TRBJ2-7	TGCGCCAGCAGTTCCCCGGGACTAGCGGGCCCGGCAGGACTCTACGAGCAGTACTTC	CASSSPGLAGPAGLYEQYF
TRBV4-1	TRBD1	.	TRBJ2-3	TGCGCCAGCAGCCATATCGGACAGGGGGACACAGATACGCAGTATTTT	CASSHIGQGDTDTQYF
TRBV2	TRBD1	few	TRBJ2-7	TGTGCCAGCAGTGAAGCTGGGACAGGAACCTACGAGCAGTACTTC	CASSEAGTGTYEQYF
TRBV13	.	.	TRBJ2-3	TGTGCCAGCAGCTTAGGCCGGGGCGGGGTAACAGATACGCAGTATTTT	CASSLGRGGVTDTQYF
TRBV30	TRBD1	.	TRBJ1-1	TGTGCCTGGCAAAGGGGCAGGGGGGTTGACGCTTTCTTT	CAWQRGRGVDAFF
TRBV7-3	.	.	TRBJ2-2	TGTGCCAGCAGGAGGGATGGGTTCACCGGGGAGCTGTTTTTT	CASRRDGFTGELFF
TRBV19	.	few	TRBJ2-7	TGTGCCAGTAGTGCCCTACTTAGGGGTGTGGAAAACGAGCAGTACTTC	CASSALLRGVENEQYF
TRBV4-2	TRBD1	.	TRBJ1-2	TGTGCCAGCAGCCAAGATCGGACAGGGGTTGGTGGCTACACCTTC	CASSQDRTGVGGYTF
TRBV10-3	TRBD1	.	TRBJ1-1	TGTGCCATCAGTGACCCCGGGACAGTCAGGCGGATAGCTGAAGCTTTCTTT	CAISDPGTVRRIAEAFF
TRBV2	.	.	TRBJ1-5	TGTGCCAGCAGTCGCAAGGGGTCTGGCAATCAGCCCCAGCATTTT	CASSRKGSGNQPQHF
TRBV9	TRBD2	few	TRBJ2-5	TGTGCCAGCAGCGTAGCGGGGGGACCCTCTGAGACCCAGTACTTC	CASSVAGGPSETQYF
TRBV5-1	TRBD2	.	TRBJ2-2	TGCGCCAGCAATGCTGGCGGGAGAAACACCGGGGAGCTGTTTTTT	CASNAGGRNTGELFF
TRBV18	.	.	TRBJ2-1	TGTGCCAGCTCACCGAACGGGTTGCGGGGCGAAAATGAGCAGTTCTTC	CASSPNGLRGENEQFF
TRBV15	.	.	TRBJ1-1	TGTGCCACCGTAGATATGTCCTTGGGACTGCCGAACACTGAAGCTTTCTTT	CATVDMSLGLPNTEAFF
TRBV30	TRBD1	.	TRBJ1-2	TGTGCCTGGACTCCGGGACAGACGAGCTACACCTTC	CAWTPGQTSYTF
TRBV15	.	.	TRBJ1-2	TGTGCCACCAGTCCGGGTGGCGAGGGCTACACCTTC	CATSPGGEGYTF
TRBV28	.	.	TRBJ1-5	TGTGCCAGCAGCGGTAGACAGGCCAGACGGCCCCAGCATTTT	CASSGRQARRPQHF
TRBV7-2	TRBD1	.	TRBJ2-7	TGTGCCAGCAGCCCTCCGGGACAGGGGATTGCGCAGTACTTC	CASSPPGQGIAQYF
TRBV5-1	.	.	TRBJ2-1	TGCGCCAGCAGCTTCTCAACCCTACAGTTCTTC	CASSFSTLQFF
TRBV4-1	TRBD1	.	TRBJ1-1	TGCGCCAGCAGCCCAACAGGGGGGAGGGGATGGACTGAAGCTTTCTTT	CASSPTGGRGWTEAFF
TRBV5-1	TRBD2	.	TRBJ2-3	TGCGCCAGCAGACTGACTAGCGGGGGCCTCCCCCTCCCCACAGATACGCAGTATTTT	CASRLTSGGLPLPTDTQYF
TRBV7-7	.	few	TRBJ2-5	TGTGCTAGCAGCTTGACAGCGTACCAAGAGACCCAGTACTTC	CASSLTAYQETQYF
TRBV29-1	TRBD2	.	TRBJ2-3	TGCAGCGTTGGACTAGCGGGAATACGAGATACGCAGTATTTT	CSVGLAGIRDTQYF
TRBV7-2	.	.	TRBJ1-6	TGTGCCAGCAGCTTGGGCAGCTCCTATAATTCACCCCTCCACTTT	CASSLGSSYNSPLHF
TRBV4-1	.	few	TRBJ1-5	TGCGCCAGCAGCCAAGTGTACAATCAGCCCCAGCATTTT	CASSQVYNQPQHF
TRBV30	TRBD2	.	TRBJ2-5	TGTGCCTGGAGCAGTAGGCGGGAGGTCTGGGAGACCCAGTACTTC	CAWSSRREVWETQYF
TRBV5-1	.	.	TRBJ2-7	TGCGCCAGCAGCTTGCAGGGGAGCCGCGAGCAGTACTTC	CASSLQGSREQYF
TRBV6-5	TRBD2	.	TRBJ2-1	TGTGCCAGCAGCGGGACTAGCGGGGCTGACAATGAGCAGTTCTTC	CASSGTSGADNEQFF
TRBV14	.	.	TRBJ1-1	TGTGCCAGCAGCCAACTCGACCCGCGGGAGACTGAAGCTTTCTTT	CASSQLDPRETEAFF
TRBV9	TRBD2	.	TRBJ2-3	TGTGCCAGCAGCGTAGGACTAGCGGGGGGCCGAGATACACAGTATTTT	CASSVGLAGGRDTQYF
TRBV25-1	.	.	TRBJ1-5	TGTGCCAGCAGTGAGAGGGAAATGGATCAGCCCCAGCATTTT	CASSEREMDQPQHF
TRBV19	.	few	TRBJ2-7	TGTGCCAGTAGTATCGGCCAGGGTTCCTACGAGCAGTACTTC	CASSIGQGSYEQYF
TRBV11-2	TRBD1	few	TRBJ1-2	TGTGCCAGCAGCAACCGGGACAGGGAATTTAACTATGGCTACACCTTC	CASSNRDREFNYGYTF
TRBV25-1	.	.	TRBJ1-5	TGTGCCAGCATGGGAGGGATAGATCAGCCCCAGCATTTT	CASMGGIDQPQHF
TRBV6-6	.	.	TRBJ2-7	TGTGCCAGCTGGGGGAGGCAGGGAGCCTACGAGCAGTACTTC	CASWGRQGAYEQYF
TRBV6-5	TRBD1	few	TRBJ1-4	TGTGCCAGCAGTTCCGGGACAGGGCGTGAAAAACTGTTTTTT	CASSSGTGREKLFF
TRBV5-6	.	.	TRBJ2-3	TGTGCCAGCAACATGGAGGGGACTAGCACAGATACGCAGTATTTT	CASNMEGTSTDTQYF
TRBV4-1	.	.	TRBJ1-2	TGCGCCAGCAGCCCCGCGACCGGACAAGGCTACACCTTC	CASSPATGQGYTF
TRBV18	.	.	TRBJ2-5	TGTGCCAGCTCACCACCCCGGGAGCTGCGGCAAGAGACCCAGTACTTC	CASSPPRELRQETQYF
TRBV7-6	TRBD1	.	TRBJ2-7	TGTGCCAGCAGCCCCACCTCCGGGACAGGGGGCGCGCAGTACTTC	CASSPTSGTGGAQYF
TRBV9	TRBD1	.	TRBJ2-7	TGTGCCAGCAGTGTGGACAGGGGGGCCCACGAGCAGTACTTC	CASSVDRGAHEQYF
TRBV6-1	TRBD1	.	TRBJ2-2	TGTGCCAGTAAAGACAGGGGCGAATTCGGGGAGCTGTTTTTT	CASKDRGEFGELFF
TRBV6-5	.	once	TRBJ2-1	TGTGCCAGCAGTCCAGGGGGCGGGAGGGGAAATGAGCAGTTCTTC	CASSPGGGRGNEQFF